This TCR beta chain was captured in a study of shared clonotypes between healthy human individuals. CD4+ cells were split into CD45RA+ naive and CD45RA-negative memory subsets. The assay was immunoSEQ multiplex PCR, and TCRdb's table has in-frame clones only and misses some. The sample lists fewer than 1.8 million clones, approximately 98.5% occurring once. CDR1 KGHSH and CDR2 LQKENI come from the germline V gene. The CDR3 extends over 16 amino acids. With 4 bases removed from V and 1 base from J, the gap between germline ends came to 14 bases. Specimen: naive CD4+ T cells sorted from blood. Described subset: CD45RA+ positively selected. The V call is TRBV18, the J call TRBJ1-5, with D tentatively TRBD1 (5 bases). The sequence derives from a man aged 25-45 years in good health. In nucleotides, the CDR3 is TGTGCCAGCTCACGCTCCCCGGGACCAAGCAATCAGCCCCAGCATTTT. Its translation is CASSRSPGPSNQPQHF.